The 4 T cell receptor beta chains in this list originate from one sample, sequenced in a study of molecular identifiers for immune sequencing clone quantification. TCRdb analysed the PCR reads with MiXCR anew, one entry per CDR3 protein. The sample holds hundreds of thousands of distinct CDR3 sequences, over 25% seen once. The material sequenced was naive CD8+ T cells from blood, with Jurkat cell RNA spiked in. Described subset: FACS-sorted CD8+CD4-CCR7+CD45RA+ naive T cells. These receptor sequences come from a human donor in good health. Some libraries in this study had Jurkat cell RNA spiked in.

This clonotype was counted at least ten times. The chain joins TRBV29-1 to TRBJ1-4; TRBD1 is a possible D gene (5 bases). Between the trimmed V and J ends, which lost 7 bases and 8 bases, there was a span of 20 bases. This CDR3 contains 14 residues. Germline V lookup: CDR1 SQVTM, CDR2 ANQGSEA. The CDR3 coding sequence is TGCAGCGCCTCTTACTTGGAAGGGGAGGAAAAACTGTTTTTT. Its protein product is CSASYLEGEEKLFF.

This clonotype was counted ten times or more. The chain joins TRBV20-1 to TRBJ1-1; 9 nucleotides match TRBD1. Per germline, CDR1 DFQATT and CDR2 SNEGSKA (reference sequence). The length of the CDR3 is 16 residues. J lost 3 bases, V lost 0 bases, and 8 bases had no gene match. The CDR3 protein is CSARDTTGGADTEAFF. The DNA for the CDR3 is TGCAGTGCTAGAGATACCACAGGGGGCGCGGACACTGAAGCTTTCTTT.

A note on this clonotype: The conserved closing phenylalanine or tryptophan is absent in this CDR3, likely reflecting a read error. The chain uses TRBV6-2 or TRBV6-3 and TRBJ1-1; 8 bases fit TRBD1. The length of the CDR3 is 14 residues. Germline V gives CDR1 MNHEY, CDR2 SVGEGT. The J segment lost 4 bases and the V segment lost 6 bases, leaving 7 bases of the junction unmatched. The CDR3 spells CASRRTGGSTEAFL. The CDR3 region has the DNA TGTGCCAGCAGACGCACAGGGGGAAGCACTGAAGCTTTCCTT.

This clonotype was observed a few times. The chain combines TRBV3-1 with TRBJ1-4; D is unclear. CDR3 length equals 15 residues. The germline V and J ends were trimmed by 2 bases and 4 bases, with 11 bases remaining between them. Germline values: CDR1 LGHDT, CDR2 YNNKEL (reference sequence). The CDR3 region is CASSQNPEYNEKLFF. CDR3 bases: TGTGCCAGCAGCCAAAACCCGGAATATAATGAAAAACTGTTTTTT. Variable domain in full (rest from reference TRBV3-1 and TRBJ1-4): DTAVSQTPKYLVTQMGNDKSIKCEQNLGHDTMYWYKQDSKKFLKIMFSYNNKELIINETVPNRFSPKSPDKAHLNLHINSLELGDSAVYFCASSQNPEYNEKLFFGSGTQLSVL.